This T cell receptor (beta chain) was documented in a study of blood T cells in healthy people across ages. Germline loops: CDR1 SGHVS, CDR2 FQNEAQ. The CDR3 has 14 amino acids. Trimming at V came to 5 bases and at J to 3 bases, leaving 4 bases not matched to a gene. Primed by a sample-barcoded 5' primer and a J-beta primer mix, a second PCR proceeded for about 6 to 11 cycles. MiXCR was run by TCRdb on the 5' RACE reads, yielding one entry per CDR3 protein. The sample comprises over a million distinct CDR3 sequences, 42% of which are singletons, and less than 8% rests with the top ten. Input material: blood. The sequence came from a woman aged 18 to 35 in good health. The V and J genes are TRBV7-8 and TRBJ2-7; 10 bases are shared with TRBD2. The CDR3 region is CASSRTSGLYEQYF. DNA for the CDR3: TGTGCCAGCAGCCGGACTAGCGGACTCTACGAGCAGTACTTC.